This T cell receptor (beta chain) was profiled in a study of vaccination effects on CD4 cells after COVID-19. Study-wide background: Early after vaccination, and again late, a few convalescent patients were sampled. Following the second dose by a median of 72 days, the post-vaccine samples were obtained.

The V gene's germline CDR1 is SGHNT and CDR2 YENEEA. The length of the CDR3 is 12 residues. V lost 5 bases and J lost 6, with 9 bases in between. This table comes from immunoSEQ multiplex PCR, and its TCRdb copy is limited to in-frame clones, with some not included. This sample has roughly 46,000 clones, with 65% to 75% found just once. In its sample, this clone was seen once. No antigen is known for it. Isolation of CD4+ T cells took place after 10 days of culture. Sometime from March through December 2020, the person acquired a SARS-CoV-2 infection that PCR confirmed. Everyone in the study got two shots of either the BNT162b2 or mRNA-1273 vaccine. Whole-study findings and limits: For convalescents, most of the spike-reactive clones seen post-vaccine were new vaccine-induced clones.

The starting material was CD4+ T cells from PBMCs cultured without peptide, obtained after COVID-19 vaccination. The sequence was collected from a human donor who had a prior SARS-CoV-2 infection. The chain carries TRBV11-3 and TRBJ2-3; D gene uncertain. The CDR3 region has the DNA TGTGCCAGCAGCCCGTTGGCGGATACGCAGTATTTT. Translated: CASSPLADTQYF.